This T cell receptor beta chain was recovered during a study of cytomegalovirus exposure and HLA in healthy donors. This clone has a handful of counts. Its antigen is not known. Study results and limitations: Sequencing had likely introduced a cluster of highly shared sequence variants as an artifact. The authors confirmed in vitro that a few CMV-associated chains were specific for CMV antigens.

The PCR was carried out with 60 Vbeta primers and 13 Jbeta primers. Method: immunoSEQ multiplex PCR; TCRdb's copy keeps in-frame clones and lacks some. Of 85,000 to 120,000 clones detected, around four fifths appear once; the ten largest clones hold about 1.6%. The CDR3 is 13 amino acids. Trimming cost V 4 bases and J 5 bases; bases outside gene matches: 5. Germline V gene sequence: CDR1 SGHNT, CDR2 YYREEE (reference sequence). The sequence was obtained from a man aged 50-60 years in good health and CMV-seronegative. Sequences were obtained from PBMCs. This chain connects TRBV5-4 to TRBJ1-1; 7 bases agree with TRBD1. CDR3 DNA sequence: TGTGCCAGCAGCACGGACAGGAGAACTGAAGCTTTCTTT. Protein: CASSTDRRTEAFF.